This TCR beta chain came from a study of cytomegalovirus exposure and HLA in healthy donors. Looking at the study overall: Among about 400 genotyped donors, around 82% fell in the Caucasian-associated ancestry cluster. Study conclusions and caveats: Rarity characterized most TCR sequences, yet some public TCRs appeared in many donors.

Trimming left V 4 bases short and J 2 bases short, with 10 bases between. This CDR3 spans 14 amino acids. In germline, CDR1 is WNHNN, CDR2 SYGVQD (reference sequence). This PCR relied on a set of 60 Vbeta primers and 13 Jbeta primers. Data came from immunoSEQ multiplex PCR; TCRdb stores just in-frame clones and leaves some out. The sample has approximately 74,000 clones; 65% to 85% are singletons. A remark on this clone: Its antigen remains unidentified.

The sample comprised PBMCs. The clonotype comes from a woman aged 25 to 45 in good health and CMV-seronegative. The chain combines TRBV10-1 with TRBJ2-3, with TRBD1 as a possible D gene (5 bases). The CDR3 reads CASSGAGYTDTQYF. In nucleotides, the CDR3 is TGCGCCAGCAGTGGAGCAGGGTACACAGATACGCAGTATTTT.